The present entry profiles one TCR beta chain with its context. One end of the junction fails to match germline, which may point to a read error. The sample belongs to a study of T-cell reconstitution after alpha-beta-depleted transplantation in children. The CDR3 is made up of 16 amino acids. CDR1 and CDR2 (germline): LGHNA, YNFKEQ. The TCRbeta library incorporated unique molecular identifiers. MiXCR, run by TCRdb on the PCR reads, gives a single entry per CDR3 protein. The table has approximately 290,000 distinct CDR3 sequences, 11% seen once. This clonotype was obtained from a male patient between 2 and 10 years old who had a stem cell transplant for chronic granulomatous disease, so the T cells may come from the graft donor. The chain combines TRBV4-2 with TRBJ2-6, with D possibly being TRBD1 or TRBD2 (7 bases each). This sample comprised peripheral blood, obtained 180 days after TCRalphabeta/CD19-depleted stem cell transplant. CDR3 loop: CASSQDTGAGANVLSF. The CDR3 nucleotides are TGTGCCAGCAGCCAAGACACAGGGGCGGGGGCCAACGTCCTGAGTTTC.